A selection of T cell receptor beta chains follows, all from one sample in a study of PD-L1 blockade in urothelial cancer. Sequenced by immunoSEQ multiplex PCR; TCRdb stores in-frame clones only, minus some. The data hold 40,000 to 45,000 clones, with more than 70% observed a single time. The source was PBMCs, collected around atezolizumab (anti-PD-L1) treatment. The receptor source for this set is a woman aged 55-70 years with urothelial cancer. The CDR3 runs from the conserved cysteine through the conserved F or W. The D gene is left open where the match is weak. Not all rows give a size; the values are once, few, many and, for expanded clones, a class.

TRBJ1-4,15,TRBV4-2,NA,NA,CASSSGGGGNEKLFF,TGTGCCAGCAGCTCGGGGGGGGGAGGTAATGAAAAACTGTTTTTT
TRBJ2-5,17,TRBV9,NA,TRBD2,CASSVGPTSGSIGTQYF,TGTGCCAGCAGCGTAGGCCCGACTAGCGGGAGTATTGGGACCCAGTACTTC
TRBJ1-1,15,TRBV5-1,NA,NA,CASSTDGQLNTEAFF,TGCGCCAGCAGCACTGACGGACAGTTAAACACTGAAGCTTTCTTT
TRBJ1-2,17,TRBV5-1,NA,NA,CASSPRRTDRGSYGYTF,TGCGCCAGCAGCCCCCGTCGAACCGATCGGGGGAGCTATGGCTACACCTTC
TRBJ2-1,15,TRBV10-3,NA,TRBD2,CAIRSLAGGRDEQFF,TGTGCCATCAGGTCATTAGCGGGAGGGCGGGATGAGCAGTTCTTC
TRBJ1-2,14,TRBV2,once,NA,CASSAVRGDYGYTF,TGTGCCAGCAGTGCGGTCAGGGGAGACTATGGCTACACCTTC
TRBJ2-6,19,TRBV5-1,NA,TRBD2,CASSLAAGGPSSGANVLTF,TGCGCCAGCAGCTTGGCTGCGGGAGGGCCCTCTTCTGGGGCCAACGTCCTGACTTTC
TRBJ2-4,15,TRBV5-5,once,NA,CASSTEQVSKNIQYF,TGTGCCAGCAGTACAGAACAGGTGTCCAAAAACATTCAGTACTTC
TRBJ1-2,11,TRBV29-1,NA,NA,CSVAAAYGYTF,TGCAGCGTTGCGGCGGCCTATGGCTACACCTTC
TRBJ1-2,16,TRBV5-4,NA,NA,CASSPARGGVNYGYTF,TGTGCCAGCAGCCCCGCCCGGGGGGGAGTCAACTATGGCTACACCTTC
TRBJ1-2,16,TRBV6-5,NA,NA,CASSYWGNRRVSGYTF,TGTGCCAGCAGTTACTGGGGAAACAGGAGGGTCTCTGGCTACACCTTC
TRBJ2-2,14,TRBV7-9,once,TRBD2,CASSPSGRTGELFF,TGTGCCAGCAGCCCTAGCGGTCGCACCGGGGAGCTGTTTTTT
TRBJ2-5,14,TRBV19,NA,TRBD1,CASKVATGKETQYF,TGTGCCAGTAAGGTGGCGACAGGGAAAGAGACCCAGTACTTC
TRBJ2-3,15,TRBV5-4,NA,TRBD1,CASRETGGTTDTQYF,TGTGCCAGCAGGGAGACAGGGGGTACCACAGATACGCAGTATTTT
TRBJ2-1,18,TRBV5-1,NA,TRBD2,CASSWNPTSGSSYNEQFF,TGCGCCAGCAGCTGGAATCCGACTAGCGGCTCCTCCTACAATGAGCAGTTCTTC
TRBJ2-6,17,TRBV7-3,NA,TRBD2,CASSSAGGRSGANVLTF,TGTGCCAGCAGCTCTGCCGGGGGGAGGTCTGGGGCCAACGTCCTGACTTTC
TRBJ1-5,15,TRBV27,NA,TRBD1,CASSIMTGGNQPQHF,TGTGCCAGCAGTATAATGACAGGGGGGAATCAGCCCCAGCATTTT
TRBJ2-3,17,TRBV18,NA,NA,CASSLIPSGVNTDTQYF,TGTGCCAGCTCACTTATCCCTTCCGGGGTTAACACAGATACGCAGTATTTT
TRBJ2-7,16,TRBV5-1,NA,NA,CASSRRRQYLSYEQYF,TGCGCCAGCAGCCGCAGGAGACAGTACCTCTCCTACGAGCAGTACTTC
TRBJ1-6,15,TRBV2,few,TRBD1,CASNSPDRDNSPLHF,TGTGCCAGCAATTCTCCGGACAGGGATAATTCACCCCTCCACTTT
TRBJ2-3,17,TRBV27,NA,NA,CASSFWFVAGAADTQYF,TGTGCCAGCAGTTTTTGGTTCGTGGCAGGGGCGGCAGATACGCAGTATTTT
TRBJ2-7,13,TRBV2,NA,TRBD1,CASSGTVSYEQYF,TGTGCCAGCTCCGGGACAGTATCCTACGAGCAGTACTTC
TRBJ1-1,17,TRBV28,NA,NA,CASSLWFDSLPGSGAFF,TGTGCCAGCAGTTTATGGTTCGACTCGTTGCCGGGGAGTGGAGCTTTCTTT
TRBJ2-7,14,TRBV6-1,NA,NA,CASSEGGGPYEQYF,TGTGCCAGCAGTGAAGGGGGAGGTCCCTACGAGCAGTACTTC
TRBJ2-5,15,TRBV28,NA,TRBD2,CASSLIGGRGETQYF,TGTGCCAGCAGTTTAATTGGCGGGCGGGGGGAGACCCAGTACTTC
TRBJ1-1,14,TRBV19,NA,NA,CASSIVQWNTEAFF,TGTGCCAGTAGTATAGTACAGTGGAATACTGAAGCTTTCTTT
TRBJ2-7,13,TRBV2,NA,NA,CASSGGLRYEQYF,TGTGCCAGCAGTGGGGGGCTCCGCTACGAGCAGTACTTC
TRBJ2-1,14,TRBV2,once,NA,CASRRAFRGDEQFF,TGTGCCAGCCGAAGGGCGTTTCGGGGAGATGAGCAGTTCTTC
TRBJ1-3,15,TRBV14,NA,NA,CASSQEVAVGNTIYF,TGTGCCAGCAGCCAAGAAGTGGCCGTCGGAAACACCATATATTTT
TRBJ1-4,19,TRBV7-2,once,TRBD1,CASSPRFRTGYFDNEKLFF,TGTGCCAGCAGCCCTCGCTTTAGGACAGGGTATTTCGATAATGAAAAACTGTTTTTT
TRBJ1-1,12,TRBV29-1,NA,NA,CSVESSWTEAFF,TGCAGCGTTGAGAGTTCTTGGACTGAAGCTTTCTTT
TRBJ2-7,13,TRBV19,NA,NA,CASSMGRSYEQYF,TGTGCCAGTAGTATGGGCCGCTCCTACGAGCAGTACTTC
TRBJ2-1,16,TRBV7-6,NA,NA,CASSLRVRPPHNEQFF,TGTGCCAGCAGCTTACGGGTCCGCCCCCCCCACAATGAGCAGTTCTTC
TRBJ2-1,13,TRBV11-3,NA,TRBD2,CASSQTSGRALFF,TGTGCCAGCAGCCAAACTAGCGGGAGGGCTCTGTTCTTC
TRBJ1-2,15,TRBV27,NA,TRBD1,CASSLWQGDRYGYTF,TGTGCCAGCAGTTTGTGGCAGGGGGACCGTTATGGCTACACCTTC
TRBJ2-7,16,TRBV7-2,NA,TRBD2,CASNTGLAGPRGEQYF,TGTGCCAGCAACACGGGACTAGCGGGACCGAGGGGCGAGCAGTACTTC
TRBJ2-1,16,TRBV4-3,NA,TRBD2,CASSQDRFGGGNEQFF,TGCGCCAGCAGCCAAGATCGGTTCGGGGGGGGAAATGAGCAGTTCTTC
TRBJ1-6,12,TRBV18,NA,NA,CASSPRYTPLHF,TGTGCCAGCTCACCCCGTTATACACCCCTCCACTTT
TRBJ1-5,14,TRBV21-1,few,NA,CASKRGVVSQPQHF,TGTGCCAGCAAGCGGGGGGTGGTAAGTCAGCCCCAGCATTTT
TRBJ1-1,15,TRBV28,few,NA,CASRGRTSKNTEAFF,TGTGCCAGCAGGGGGCGGACGTCCAAGAACACTGAAGCTTTCTTT
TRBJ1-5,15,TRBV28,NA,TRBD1,CATRIQTGQGKPQHF,TGTGCCACCCGCATACAGACGGGACAGGGTAAGCCCCAGCATTTT
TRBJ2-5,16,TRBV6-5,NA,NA,CASSYRRSGHGGTQYF,TGTGCCAGCAGTTACCGTCGAAGTGGGCACGGGGGGACCCAGTACTTC
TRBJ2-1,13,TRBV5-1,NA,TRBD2,CASSLRTRNEQFF,TGCGCCAGCAGCTTGCGGACTAGAAATGAGCAGTTCTTC
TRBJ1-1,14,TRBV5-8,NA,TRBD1,CASSSRDRAHEAFF,TGTGCCAGCAGCTCCCGGGACAGGGCCCATGAAGCTTTCTTT
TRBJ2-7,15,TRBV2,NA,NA,CASRPDRDTSYEQYF,TGTGCCAGCAGACCGGACCGGGACACTAGCTACGAGCAGTACTTC
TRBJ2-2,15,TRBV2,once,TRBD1,CASSERGPHTGELFF,TGTGCCAGCAGTGAGAGGGGGCCACACACCGGGGAGCTGTTTTTT
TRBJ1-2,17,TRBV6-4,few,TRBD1,CASSETYTGTGVYGYTF,TGTGCCAGCAGTGAGACCTATACCGGGACAGGGGTCTATGGCTACACCTTC
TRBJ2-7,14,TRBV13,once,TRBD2,CASSLRGLVYEQYF,TGTGCCAGCAGCTTACGCGGACTAGTCTACGAGCAGTACTTC
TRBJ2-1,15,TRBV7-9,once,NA,CASSFGGSYYNEQFF,TGTGCCAGCAGCTTCGGAGGGTCTTACTACAATGAGCAGTTCTTC